This T cell receptor (beta chain) emerged from a study of radiotherapy plus CTLA-4 blockade in lung cancer. General study results and limits: TCR clones of tumor origin grew in blood after radiotherapy plus ipilimumab.

Comments on this clone: Its antigen is currently unknown.

Between the trimmed V and J ends, which lost 2 bases and 6 bases, there was a span of 21 bases. The CDR3 has 17 residues. Germline CDR1 reads SGHTA; CDR2 reads FQGTGA. TCRdb's copy holds only in-frame clones and misses some; the assay was immunoSEQ multiplex PCR. The data contain about 110,000 clones, 70% to 90% of them seen just once; the ten biggest clones take up 2% to 3%. The V gene is TRBV7-3, the J gene TRBJ2-3, with D unclear. Source: peripheral blood, taken from a patient treated with radiotherapy plus ipilimumab. The receptor's source is a human donor with non-small cell lung cancer that progressed on radiotherapy plus ipilimumab. Some clones in this sample may be carry-over from other donors' samples. The chain's CDR3 is CASSLAHGPTDGDTQYF. In DNA form, the CDR3 reads TGTGCCAGCAGCTTAGCCCATGGCCCAACTGACGGGGATACGCAGTATTTT.